This T cell receptor (beta chain) appears in the sequencing data of a study of graft-versus-host responses after intestinal transplantation. Study overall: Multivisceral, liver-intestinal, or isolated intestinal grafts were transplanted into recipients. Anti-thymocyte globulin was used for induction in all recipients, who then took tacrolimus and steroids for about 3 years. Findings and caveats of the study: Among recipient marrow samples, GvH clones were found; some appeared first in ileum or blood.

Per germline, CDR1 SQVTM and CDR2 ANQGSEA. After removal of 6 bases from V and 10 bases from J, the junction contained 13 bases not matched to a gene. The CDR3 loop spans 15 amino acids. The table came from immunoSEQ multiplex PCR; TCRdb's copy has only in-frame clones and leaves some out. The sample carries 75,000 to 90,000 clones, 85% to 90% recorded once. Worth noting for this clone: Its antigen is not identified. Other DNA variants within this sample encode the same CDR3.

The source was unstimulated CD4+ T cells sorted from spleen or lymph node cells, collected before intestinal transplant. This TCR came from a human donor who received an intestinal transplant. V gene TRBV29-1 combines with J gene TRBJ2-3, with 13 bases fitting TRBD2. The CDR3 DNA reads TGCAGCGTCCAAACACTAGCGGGGGGGCCGGGCTCGCAGTATTTT. Residues: CSVQTLAGGPGSQYF.